This T cell receptor (beta chain) stems from a study of T-cell reconstitution after alpha-beta-depleted transplantation in children. Preparation of the TCRbeta library was carried out with unique molecular identifiers. TCRdb redid the calling of the PCR reads with MiXCR, one entry per CDR3 protein. In the table there are some 590,000 distinct CDR3 sequences, over 9.5% of which are singletons. The receptor's source is a human donor who donated a stem cell graft to a child with acute myeloid leukemia. Material: PBMCs from the stem cell graft donor, obtained from the stem cell graft.

The CDR3 is CASSQDFRDRGLKGEKLFF. CDR3 nucleotides: TGTGCCAGCAGCCAAGATTTCCGGGACAGGGGGCTTAAGGGTGAAAAACTGTTTTTT. The chain uses TRBV14 and TRBJ1-4; 12 positions match TRBD1. Trimming at V came to 0 bases and at J to 7 bases, leaving 12 bases not matched to a gene. The CDR3 extends over 19 amino acids. Germline V gene sequence: CDR1 SGHDN, CDR2 FVKESK. The full variable domain, in which reference TRBV14 and TRBJ1-4 provide the parts outside the CDR3, is EAGVTQFPSHSVIEKGQTVTLRCDPISGHDNLYWYRRVMGKEIKFLLHFVKESKQDESGMPNNRFLAERTGGTYSTLKVQPAELEDSGVYFCASSQDFRDRGLKGEKLFFGSGTQLSVL.